This TCR beta chain comes out of a study of multiple sclerosis patients with progressive multifocal leukoencephalopathy. CDR1 SGDLS and CDR2 YYNGEE come from the germline V gene. The CDR3 runs 13 residues. The V end lost 0 bases, the J end lost 2 bases, and 6 bases lay between the germline ends. Comment on this clone: Antigen unknown.

Sample time point: around 13 months of natalizumab therapy. Study-wide results and limits: The findings' link to JC virus versus immunocompromise remained uncertain. Preferential TRBV-TRBJ pairings or common gene usage were not detected at PML.

Method: immunoSEQ multiplex PCR; TCRdb's copy keeps in-frame clones and lacks some. The sample holds tens of thousands of clones, nearly 90% seen once. This specimen was PBMCs, taken from a patient treated with natalizumab. The receptor comes from a human donor with multiple sclerosis. The rearrangement links TRBV9 to TRBJ2-7, with D perhaps being TRBD1 or TRBD2 (5 bases each). The CDR3 nucleotides are TGTGCCAGCAGCGTAGGGGACCCCTACGAGCAGTACTTC. Translated, it gives CASSVGDPYEQYF.